This T cell receptor (beta chain) stems from a study of CD8 T cells in ankylosing spondylitis. Study-wide findings and caveats: Some motif variants were previously reported in reactive arthritis synovial fluid and blood. The authors reported significant enrichment of disease-linked clones in matched ankylosing spondylitis synovial fluid. Disease-associated clones were CD8+ and fairly uncommon in peripheral blood. Within ankylosing spondylitis blood, a TCR beta motif made up of several highly homologous variants appeared to be characteristic.

Concerning this clonotype itself: Its antigen remains unknown.

TCR beta libraries were made by quantitative 5'-RACE with molecular barcodes. A single record per CDR3 protein comes from TCRdb applying MiXCR to the 5' RACE reads. The sample lists under 550,000 distinct CDR3 sequences; 25% to 30% were seen once. The germline V and J ends were trimmed by 4 bases and 2 bases, with 15 bases remaining between them. The length of the CDR3 is 16 residues. In germline, CDR1 is KGHDR, CDR2 SFDVKD. This clonotype originated in a male donor with ankylosing spondylitis. The chain links TRBV24-1 to TRBJ2-3; D perhaps matches TRBD2 (6 bases). Sequencing was performed on blood, either unsorted or a sorted T cell fraction (not recorded which). Here the CDR3 reads CATSDRGSGFTDTQYF. DNA for the CDR3: TGTGCCACCAGTGACCGGGGGTCGGGTTTCACAGATACGCAGTATTTT.